Shown below are 25 T cell receptor beta chains from a single sample sequenced in a study of T cell repertoires in cytomegalovirus infection. TCRdb re-called the reads with MiXCR, one entry per CDR3 protein. The table lists around 770,000 distinct CDR3 sequences, about 28% of them singletons. No antigen has been identified for these receptors. The source material was cultured CD8+ T cells from PBMCs, sampled from culture after CMV antigen stimulation. The source is a human donor in good health (CMV status not recorded). Some clones in this sample may be carry-over from other donors' samples.

There are many counts of this clonotype. V and J are TRBV7-9 and TRBJ2-1; the match to TRBD1 covers 10 bases. Germline V gives CDR1 SEHNR, CDR2 FQNEAQ (reference sequence). The CDR3 sequence is 17 residues long. Unmatched junction bases numbered 11, after V lost 5 bases and J lost 4 bases. CDR3 residues: CASSERRQGAVYNEQFF. The CDR3, as DNA: TGTGCCAGCAGCGAGCGAAGACAGGGGGCGGTTTACAATGAGCAGTTCTTC.

V and J are TRBV12-5 and TRBJ2-4; TRBD1 might be the D (6 bases). Trimming took 4 bases from V and 4 from J, leaving 17 bases between them. The CDR3 extends over 16 amino acids. Germline V gene data show CDR1 as LGHNT and CDR2 as FRNRAP. CDR3 residues: CASGSGADRRKNIQYF. The CDR3 nucleotides are TGTGCTAGTGGTTCCGGGGCAGACAGGCGTAAAAACATTCAGTACTTC.

This clonotype was seen more than once but under ten times. The chain combines TRBV7-9 with TRBJ2-7; D gene uncertain. Trimming cost V 1 base and J 3 bases, with 10 bases left between them. This CDR3 comprises 14 residues. From germline, CDR1 is SEHNR and CDR2 FQNEAQ (reference sequence). The CDR3 loop is CASSLGNIYYEQYF. CDR3 in DNA: TGTGCCAGCAGCTTAGGGAATATCTACTACGAGCAGTACTTC. The full variable domain, completed using reference TRBV7-9 and TRBJ2-7, is DTGVSQNPRHKITKRGQNVTFRCDPISEHNRLYWYRQTLGQGPEFLTYFQNEAQLEKSRLLSDRFSAERPKGSFSTLEIQRTEQGDSAMYLCASSLGNIYYEQYFGPGTRLTVT.

The CDR3 DNA reads as TGTGCCAGCAGTTACATCGTCCGGGACATCCGCTATGGCTACACCTTC. It yields the protein CASSYIVRDIRYGYTF. The genes are TRBV6-5 and TRBJ1-2; D possibly corresponds to TRBD1 (6 bases). V shed 2 bases and J shed 4 bases, with 17 bases lying between them. The CDR3 is 16 amino acids. Germline V gene data show CDR1 as MNHEY and CDR2 as SVGAGI.

The chain carries TRBV20-1 and TRBJ2-3, with 9 bases aligning to TRBD2. The germline CDR1 and CDR2 sequences are DFQATT and SNEGSKA (reference sequence). Trimming removed 4 bases from V and 5 bases from J; junction bases left unmatched: 13. The CDR3 extends over 16 amino acids. CDR3 amino acids: CSATPPGIAGVDTQYF. Written as DNA, the CDR3 is TGCAGTGCTACACCTCCCGGGATAGCGGGGGTAGATACGCAGTATTTT.

This clonotype was seen only a few times. The rearrangement uses TRBV7-9 and TRBJ2-2; TRBD2 is a possible D gene (6 bases). CDR3 length: 17 residues. Germline-derived CDR1 and CDR2 are SEHNR and FQNEAQ (reference sequence). Trimming took off 5 bases at V and 4 bases at J, with 20 bases between the two ends. CDR3 loop: CASSPVAGRSGTGELFF. CDR3 bases: TGTGCCAGCAGCCCGGTAGCCGGGAGAAGCGGCACCGGGGAGCTGTTTTTT.

The chain combines TRBV10-3 with TRBJ1-2; D gene unclear. The CDR3 spans 11 residues. Germline V gives CDR1 ENHRY, CDR2 SYGVKD. Trimming pared 7 bases from V and 6 bases from J, leaving 9 bases between. In nucleotides, the CDR3 is TGTGCCATCAAGGACGAGGATGGCTACACCTTC. Residues: CAIKDEDGYTF.

This clonotype was seen a few times. V and J are TRBV6-2 or TRBV6-3 and TRBJ2-2; TRBD1 matches at 8 bases. CDR1 and CDR2 from the germline V gene are MNHEY and SVGEGT. Losses at the gene ends were 4 bases for V and 0 bases for J; bases not matched to a gene: 7. CDR3 length: 17 amino acids. The CDR3 region has the DNA TGTGCCAGCAGTTTTATGGGACAGGTACCGAACACCGGGGAGCTGTTTTTT. Residues: CASSFMGQVPNTGELFF.

This chain joins TRBV29-1 and TRBJ2-1; weak D call: TRBD2 (5 bases). V was trimmed by 2 bases and J by 7 bases, leaving 15 bases between them. The germline CDR1 and CDR2 sequences are SQVTM and ANQGSEA. The CDR3 has 14 residues. CDR3: CSVELGRSPNEQFF. The CDR3 nucleotides read TGCAGCGTTGAACTTGGGAGATCGCCGAATGAGCAGTTCTTC.

V usage is TRBV5-1 and J usage is TRBJ1-1, with a tentative D call TRBD1 (5 bases). Trimming stripped 0 bases from V and 0 bases from J, with 12 bases between. CDR3 size: 16 residues. CDR1 and CDR2 (germline): SGHRS, YFSETQ. The CDR3 DNA is TGCGCCAGCAGCTTGGGCAGGGAGTCCATGAACACTGAAGCTTTCTTT. Translating gives CASSLGRESMNTEAFF.

This sequence joins TRBV19 and TRBJ2-1, with D unclear. The CDR3 sequence is 14 residues long. Trimming removed 3 bases at V and 2 bases at J, with 8 bases between. Germline-derived CDR1 and CDR2 are LNHDA and SQIVND (reference sequence). The CDR3 loop reads CASSMESPYNEQFF. The CDR3 DNA sequence: TGTGCCAGTAGTATGGAGTCCCCCTACAATGAGCAGTTCTTC. The full variable domain, in which reference TRBV19 and TRBJ2-1 provide the parts outside the CDR3, is DGGITQSPKYLFRKEGQNVTLSCEQNLNHDAMYWYRQDPGQGLRLIYYSQIVNDFQKGDIAEGYSVSREKKESFPLTVTSAQKNPTAFYLCASSMESPYNEQFFGPGTRLTVL.

This chain connects TRBV15 to TRBJ2-1; 9 bases align to TRBD1. J was trimmed by 5 bases and V by 3 bases; bases with no gene match: 5. This CDR3 contains 15 residues. Germline V CDR1 and CDR2: LNHNV, YYDKDF (reference sequence). The CDR3 DNA is TGTGCCACCAGCAGCGAACAGGGGGCAAACAATGAGCAGTTCTTC. It encodes CATSSEQGANNEQFF.

This chain uses TRBV20-1 with TRBJ2-1; D may be TRBD1 (6 bases). CDR1 is DFQATT, CDR2 SNEGSKA, per germline (reference sequence). V was shortened by 3 bases and J by 7 bases, with 19 bases between the two germline ends. CDR3 length: 15 amino acids. The CDR3: CSARSVRDNPNEQFF. CDR3 nucleotides: TGCAGTGCTAGGTCTGTGAGGGACAACCCAAATGAGCAGTTCTTC.

This clonotype has just a few counts. The V call is TRBV27, the J call TRBJ2-6; D call uncertain. The V end lost 3 bases, the J end lost 2 bases, and 8 bases lay between the germline ends. Germline V gene lookup returns CDR1 MNHEY and CDR2 SMNVEV (reference sequence). This CDR3 region has 15 residues. The DNA for the CDR3 is TGTGCCAGCAGTTTTTCCTGGACTGGGGCCAACGTCCTGACTTTC. It translates to CASSFSWTGANVLTF.

This chain connects TRBV10-2 to TRBJ1-1, with D maybe TRBD1 (5 bases). The CDR3 consists of 14 residues. Deletions cut 2 bases from V and 4 bases from J, with 11 bases between. Germline V CDR1 and CDR2: WSHSY, SAAADI. DNA for the CDR3: TGCGCCAGCAGTGAGGACAGCCGTTTCACTGAAGCTTTCTTT. This sequence encodes CASSEDSRFTEAFF.

J is TRBJ1-4 and V is TRBV5-1; D possibly corresponds to TRBD1 (5 bases). This CDR3 has 16 amino acids. The V gene lost 7 bases and the J gene lost 0 bases, with 16 bases spanning the gap. In germline, CDR1 is SGHRS, CDR2 YFSETQ. The CDR3 nucleotides read TGCGCCAGCTCCCCCCGGGGCGGCGCAACTAATGAAAAACTGTTTTTT. As protein: CASSPRGGATNEKLFF.

The chain recombines TRBV12-5 with TRBJ1-1; TRBD1 might be the D (5 bases). The CDR3 spans 16 residues. Trimming shortened V by 2 bases and J by 0 bases, and 13 bases separated the two germline ends. The germline V gene encodes CDR1 LGHNT and CDR2 FRNRAP. The CDR3 nucleotides are TGTGCTAGTGGTTTGATCGTTGGGACGGTGAACACTGAAGCTTTCTTT. Translated: CASGLIVGTVNTEAFF.

J is TRBJ2-3 and V is TRBV24-1, with TRBD1 identical over 7 bases. Germline assignment: CDR1 KGHDR and CDR2 SFDVKD. V dropped 3 bases and J dropped 2; count of bases not matched to a gene: 4. The CDR3 extends over 15 amino acids. The CDR3 DNA reads TGTGCCACCAGTGATATGGACAGGCCCACAGATACGCAGTATTTT. It translates to CATSDMDRPTDTQYF.

This clonotype has a single count. V usage is TRBV7-4 and J usage is TRBJ1-4; TRBD1 aligns across 9 bases. The CDR3 spans 18 residues. CDR1 SGHVT and CDR2 SQSDAQ come from the germline V gene. The J segment lost 0 bases and the V segment lost 3 bases, leaving 8 bases of the junction unmatched. The CDR3 sequence is CASSFGQGYIATNEKLFF. For the CDR3, the DNA is TGTGCCAGCAGCTTTGGACAGGGGTATATTGCAACTAATGAAAAACTGTTTTTT.

This clonotype has just a few counts. The CDR3 loop reads CSARASLEAYNEQFF. In nucleotides, the CDR3 is TGCAGTGCTAGAGCAAGCCTAGAGGCCTACAATGAGCAGTTCTTC. The chain joins TRBV20-1 to TRBJ2-1; D not certain. V gave up 1 base and J gave up 2 bases, with 12 bases separating them. The CDR3 has 15 amino acids. The germline gives CDR1 DFQATT, CDR2 SNEGSKA (reference sequence).

The chain has TRBV7-3 and TRBJ2-1; 8 bases align to TRBD2. V lost 2 bases, J lost 8 bases, and 8 bases stayed unmatched. The CDR3 contains 15 residues. Germline CDR1 and CDR2: SGHTA and FQGTGA. The CDR3 bases are TGTGCCAGCAGCTTAGGCGCGGGGGGCCAGTATGAGCAGTTCTTC. Its translation: CASSLGAGGQYEQFF.

The V and J genes are TRBV12-3 or TRBV12-4 and TRBJ2-1; 9 bases match TRBD1. Trimming took 5 bases from V and 7 from J; bases not matched to a gene: 6. This CDR3 region has 14 residues. The CDR3 nucleotides are TGTGCCAGCAGTCACCGGGACAGGGAGAATGAGCAGTTCTTC. Its translation is CASSHRDRENEQFF.

J is TRBJ2-5 and V is TRBV4-1; a weak D match, TRBD2 (7 bases). CDR1 MGHRA and CDR2 YSYEKL come from the germline V gene. V was pared by 1 base and J by 5 bases, with 23 bases between. This CDR3 contains 18 residues. The CDR3 nucleotides read TGCGCCAGCAGCCAAGTGGGGGGGCCAGGCCTAAGGGGGGAGACCCAGTACTTC. It encodes CASSQVGGPGLRGETQYF.

This chain joins TRBV6-5 and TRBJ1-2; possibly TRBD1 for D (5 bases). Per the germline V gene, CDR1 is MNHEY and CDR2 is SVGAGI. Trimming pared 6 bases from V and 1 base from J, leaving 18 bases between. The length of the CDR3 is 16 residues. CDR3 region: CASRPTWGSNNYGYTF. CDR3 nucleotides: TGTGCCAGCAGACCCACCTGGGGCAGTAATAACTATGGCTACACCTTC.

The chain recombines TRBV27 with TRBJ2-7; D not resolved. The germline CDR1 and CDR2 sequences are MNHEY and SMNVEV (reference sequence). The CDR3 contains 15 residues. V lost 6 bases to trimming and J lost 2 bases, with 17 bases between them. The CDR3 DNA reads TGTGCCAGCAGGGAAAGTTTTGGGGATACCTACGAGCAGTACTTC. Amino acids: CASRESFGDTYEQYF.